The rows below give T cell receptor beta chains drawn from one sample of a study of T-cell reconstitution after alpha-beta-depleted transplantation in children. TCRdb analysed the PCR reads with MiXCR anew, one entry per CDR3 protein. The data show about 420,000 distinct CDR3 sequences, 16% seen once. Here the sequenced sample was PBMCs, mostly from graft donor cells, taken 360 days after TCRalphabeta/CD19-depleted stem cell transplant. The receptors were sampled from a boy younger than two who had a stem cell transplant for Wiskott-Aldrich syndrome, so the T cells may come from the graft donor. The CDR3 runs from the conserved cysteine through the conserved F or W.

cdr3_aa j_call v_call
CASSPKQGIGEQFF TRBJ2-1 TRBV18
CASAGTDYEQYF TRBJ2-7 TRBV5-1
CAISDRAKNEQFF TRBJ2-1 TRBV10-3
CASSRLAGLQETQYF TRBJ2-5 TRBV12-3/TRBV12-4
CASSFFHDRTDTQYF TRBJ2-3 TRBV5-1
CASSLGVGGRQQETQYF TRBJ2-5 TRBV5-1
CATSGGRGRDSYNEQFF TRBJ2-1 TRBV24-1
CASSSRSGTSGRANEQFF TRBJ2-1 TRBV11-1
CASSVGQVETQYF TRBJ2-5 TRBV2
CAISESIGGTGELFF TRBJ2-2 TRBV10-3
CSKSGLADTQYF TRBJ2-3 TRBV20-1
CASSPRTSATNEKLFF TRBJ1-4 TRBV5-1
CASSFGGKTGYEQYF TRBJ2-7 TRBV7-2
CASSLGPYTGELFF TRBJ2-2 TRBV7-6
CAISVGTGSLGETQYF TRBJ2-5 TRBV10-3
CASSLQRENEKLFF TRBJ1-4 TRBV7-9
CSARGLAGGRETQYF TRBJ2-5 TRBV20-1